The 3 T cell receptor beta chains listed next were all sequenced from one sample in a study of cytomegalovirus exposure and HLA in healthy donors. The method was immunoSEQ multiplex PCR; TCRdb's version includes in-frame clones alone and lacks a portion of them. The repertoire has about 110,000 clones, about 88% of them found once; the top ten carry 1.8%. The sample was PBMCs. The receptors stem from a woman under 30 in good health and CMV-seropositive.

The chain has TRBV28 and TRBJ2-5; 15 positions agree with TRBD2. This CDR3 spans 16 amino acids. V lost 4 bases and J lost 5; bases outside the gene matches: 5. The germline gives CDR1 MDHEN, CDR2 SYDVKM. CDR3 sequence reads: CASSSGTSGGIETQYF. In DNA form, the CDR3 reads TGTGCCAGCAGTTCTGGGACTAGCGGGGGGATCGAGACCCAGTACTTC.

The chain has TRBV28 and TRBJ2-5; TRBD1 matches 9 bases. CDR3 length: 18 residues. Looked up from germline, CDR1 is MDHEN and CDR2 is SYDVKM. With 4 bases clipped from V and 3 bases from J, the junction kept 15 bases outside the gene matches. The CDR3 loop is CASSSIQGADIQKETQYF. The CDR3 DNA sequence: TGTGCCAGCAGTTCAATACAGGGGGCGGATATACAGAAAGAGACCCAGTACTTC.

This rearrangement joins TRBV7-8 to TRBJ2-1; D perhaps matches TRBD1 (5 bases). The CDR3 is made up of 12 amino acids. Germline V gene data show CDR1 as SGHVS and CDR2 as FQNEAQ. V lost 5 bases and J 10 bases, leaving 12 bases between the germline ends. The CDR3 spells CASSLDRKEQFF. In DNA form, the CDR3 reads TGTGCCAGCAGCCTCGACAGAAAAGAGCAGTTCTTC.